A selection of T cell receptor beta chains follows, all from one sample in a study of human T cells and chemical hapten exposure. MiXCR, run by TCRdb on the RACE reads, gives a single entry per CDR3 protein. The data hold some 110,000 distinct CDR3 sequences, with 30% to 35% observed a single time. This material consisted of whole blood, taken in connection with sensitization to the hapten diphenylcyclopropenone (DPC). Source of these receptors: a man in his forties with alopecia areata. Some clones in this sample may be carry-over from other donors' samples. Both conserved end residues are part of each CDR3. The D gene is left open where the match is weak. Not all rows give a size; the values are once, few, many and, for expanded clones, a class.

>NA|TRBJ2-3|NA|TRBV4-1
CASSGGSDTQYF
TGCGCCAGCAGCGGGGGCTCAGATACGCAGTATTTT
>NA|TRBJ2-2|NA|TRBV10-3
CAINKQETGELFF
TGTGCCATCAACAAACAGGAGACCGGGGAGCTGTTTTTT
>NA|TRBJ2-7|few|TRBV25-1
CASNLRGGEQYF
TGTGCCAGCAACCTGCGGGGCGGCGAGCAGTACTTC
>TRBD1|TRBJ2-6|NA|TRBV29-1
CSVEDPTGGNVLTF
TGCAGCGTTGAAGACCCGACAGGGGGCAACGTCCTGACTTTC
>TRBD1|TRBJ2-7|NA|TRBV7-9
CASSSSRQGDYEQYF
TGTGCCAGCAGCTCCAGCCGACAGGGGGATTACGAGCAGTACTTC
>NA|TRBJ2-6|NA|TRBV29-1
CSVTDRTSGANVLTF
TGCAGCGTGACAGACCGGACATCTGGGGCCAACGTCCTGACTTTC
>TRBD1|TRBJ2-5|NA|TRBV20-1
CSARGFRDRQETQYF
TGCAGTGCTAGAGGCTTTAGGGACAGGCAAGAGACCCAGTACTTC
>NA|TRBJ1-3|once|TRBV12-3/TRBV12-4
CASSLKRVAGNTIYF
TGTGCCAGCAGTTTAAAGAGGGTGGCAGGAAACACCATATATTTT
>NA|TRBJ2-1|few|TRBV19
CASSIYVAESSYNEQFF
TGTGCCAGTAGTATATATGTGGCGGAGAGCTCCTACAATGAGCAGTTCTTC
>NA|TRBJ1-5|few|TRBV18
CASSPPPGRAGNQPQHF
TGTGCCAGCTCACCACCGCCAGGGCGGGCTGGCAATCAGCCCCAGCATTTT
>TRBD1|TRBJ2-2|few|TRBV6-5
CASRRTGRNTGELFF
TGTGCCAGCAGACGGACAGGGAGGAACACCGGGGAGCTGTTTTTT
>NA|TRBJ2-4|few|TRBV29-1
CSVPRRRRENIQYF
TGCAGCGTTCCACGTCGGCGCCGCGAAAACATTCAGTACTTC
>TRBD2|TRBJ2-1|NA|TRBV7-8
CASSPGLAGGRLNEQFF
TGTGCCAGCAGCCCGGGACTAGCGGGAGGGCGTCTTAATGAGCAGTTCTTC
>NA|TRBJ2-3|few|TRBV20-1
CSAPDGSTDTQYF
TGCAGTGCTCCCGACGGCAGCACAGATACGCAGTATTTT
>TRBD2|TRBJ2-5|few|TRBV3-1
CASSQGPLAGVKTQYF
TGTGCCAGCAGCCAAGGACCACTAGCGGGAGTCAAGACCCAGTACTTC
>NA|TRBJ2-3|few|TRBV7-2
CASSLEAATSTDTQYF
TGTGCCAGCAGCTTAGAGGCGGCCACGAGCACAGATACGCAGTATTTT
>NA|TRBJ2-7|NA|TRBV6-6
CASSALDEQYF
TGTGCCAGCAGTGCTCTGGACGAGCAGTACTTC
>NA|TRBJ2-3|NA|TRBV7-9
CASTQGTSNLHTQYF
TGTGCCAGCACCCAGGGGACTTCCAATTTGCATACGCAGTATTTT
>NA|TRBJ2-3|many|TRBV10-3
CAISDLTLDTQYF
TGTGCCATCAGTGATCTTACTCTGGATACGCAGTATTTT
>NA|TRBJ1-1|few|TRBV5-1
CASSPWGGAEAFF
TGCGCCAGCAGCCCGTGGGGGGGCGCGGAAGCTTTCTTT
>NA|TRBJ2-3|few|TRBV12-3/TRBV12-4
CAIGDTGTDTQYF
TGTGCCATCGGAGACACCGGCACAGATACGCAGTATTTT
>NA|TRBJ2-3|NA|TRBV2
CASGLEVMQYF
TGTGCCAGTGGCCTCGAAGTAATGCAGTATTTT
>TRBD1|TRBJ2-7|NA|TRBV12-3/TRBV12-4
CASNRGQGGYEQYF
TGTGCCAGCAACAGAGGACAGGGGGGCTACGAGCAGTACTTC
>NA|TRBJ1-1|NA|TRBV6-2/TRBV6-3
CASSPTRTGNTEAFF
TGTGCCAGCAGTCCAACCCGGACGGGGAACACTGAAGCTTTCTTT
>TRBD2|TRBJ2-4|NA|TRBV5-1
CASSLGGRAPKNIQYF
TGCGCCAGCAGCTTGGGCGGGAGGGCCCCCAAAAACATTCAGTACTTC
>NA|TRBJ2-5|NA|TRBV29-1
CSVRGHDQETQYF
TGCAGCGTGAGGGGCCATGACCAAGAGACCCAGTACTTC
>NA|TRBJ1-1|NA|TRBV7-8
CASSSVRGVPEAFF
TGTGCCAGCAGCTCGGTGAGGGGGGTCCCTGAAGCTTTCTTT
>NA|TRBJ1-5|few|TRBV20-1
CSASSDSRSNQPQHF
TGCAGTGCGAGCTCGGACAGTCGCAGCAATCAGCCCCAGCATTTT
>NA|TRBJ1-2|few|TRBV12-3/TRBV12-4
CASSPRGRVYGYTF
TGTGCCAGCAGTCCCAGGGGCAGAGTCTATGGCTACACCTTC
>NA|TRBJ2-4|few|TRBV6-5
CASRQLSSENIQYF
TGTGCCAGCCGACAATTGTCTAGCGAAAACATTCAGTACTTC
>NA|TRBJ2-5|NA|TRBV25-1
CASSPDSQETQYF
TGTGCCAGCAGCCCGGACAGCCAAGAGACCCAGTACTTC
>TRBD2|TRBJ2-7|few|TRBV27
CASSLTSGSFQEQYF
TGTGCCAGCAGTTTGACTAGCGGGAGTTTCCAGGAGCAGTACTTC
>NA|TRBJ1-4|few|TRBV18
CASSPPFGTPNEKLFF
TGTGCCAGCTCACCACCGTTTGGAACCCCTAATGAAAAACTGTTTTTT
>TRBD2|TRBJ2-3|few|TRBV5-4
CASSKRTSGDTDTQYF
TGTGCCAGCAGCAAAAGGACTAGCGGTGACACAGATACGCAGTATTTT
>NA|TRBJ1-5|NA|TRBV12-3/TRBV12-4
CASSPGGGKQPQHF
TGTGCCAGCAGTCCCGGGGGAGGGAAACAGCCCCAGCATTTT
>NA|TRBJ2-4|NA|TRBV28
CASSQGRDIQYF
TGTGCCAGCAGTCAGGGGCGGGACATTCAGTACTTC
>NA|TRBJ2-7|NA|TRBV27
CASSFGRFYEQYF
TGTGCCAGCAGTTTCGGCAGGTTCTACGAGCAGTACTTC
>TRBD1|TRBJ2-4|NA|TRBV27
CASSRTGNIQYF
TGTGCCAGCAGTAGGACAGGAAACATTCAGTACTTC
>TRBD2|TRBJ2-5|NA|TRBV9
CASSVAMTSGTQETQYF
TGTGCCAGCAGCGTAGCGATGACTAGCGGGACCCAAGAGACCCAGTACTTC
>NA|TRBJ2-3|NA|TRBV7-9
CASRKGTVDTQYF
TGTGCCAGCAGAAAAGGGACGGTGGATACGCAGTATTTT
>TRBD1|TRBJ2-3|NA|TRBV27
CASSPQFDRVGSTDTQYF
TGTGCCAGCAGTCCTCAATTCGACAGGGTTGGATCCACAGATACGCAGTATTTT
>NA|TRBJ2-7|few|TRBV7-9
CASSLPTNSYEQYF
TGTGCCAGCAGCTTGCCGACAAATTCCTACGAGCAGTACTTC
>NA|TRBJ1-5|NA|TRBV6-1
CASTQIYREQYQPQHF
TGTGCCAGCACTCAGATTTACAGGGAGCAGTATCAGCCCCAGCATTTT
>NA|TRBJ2-2|NA|TRBV7-9
CASSPDRNTGELFF
TGTGCCAGCAGCCCTGACAGGAACACCGGGGAGCTGTTTTTT
>TRBD1|TRBJ2-5|few|TRBV20-1
CSAFPGQGKETQYF
TGCAGTGCTTTCCCGGGACAGGGGAAGGAGACCCAGTACTTC
>NA|TRBJ2-4|few|TRBV4-3
CASSENRGWNIQYF
TGCGCCAGCAGCGAAAACAGAGGATGGAACATTCAGTACTTC
>NA|TRBJ2-6|NA|TRBV7-8
CASNSGPTPSGANVLTF
TGTGCCAGCAACTCGGGACCGACCCCTTCTGGGGCCAACGTCCTGACTTTC
>TRBD1|TRBJ2-3|few|TRBV6-5
CASSEGQGRIYF
TGTGCCAGCAGCGAGGGACAGGGTCGAATCTATTTT
>NA|TRBJ2-5|NA|TRBV5-1
CASSTDRLYQETQYF
TGCGCCAGCAGCACCGACAGGTTGTACCAAGAGACCCAGTACTTC
>NA|TRBJ1-2|few|TRBV6-5
CASSYSENYGYTF
TGTGCCAGCAGTTACTCAGAAAACTATGGCTACACCTTC
>NA|TRBJ1-1|few|TRBV10-3
CAISESRSAFAFF
TGTGCCATCAGTGAGTCGCGCAGCGCCTTCGCTTTCTTT
>NA|TRBJ2-3|NA|TRBV27
CASSLSKGRTDTQYF
TGTGCCAGCAGTTTATCGAAGGGGCGCACAGATACGCAGTATTTT
>NA|TRBJ2-1|few|TRBV7-3
CASSPYVSGGNNEQFF
TGTGCCAGCAGCCCCTATGTTAGCGGAGGAAACAATGAGCAGTTCTTC
>NA|TRBJ2-3|few|TRBV10-3
CAITKDRDSTDTQYF
TGTGCCATCACCAAGGACAGAGATAGCACAGATACGCAGTATTTT
>TRBD1|TRBJ1-4|NA|TRBV5-1
CASSLQTGGNEKLFF
TGCGCCAGCAGCCTACAGACAGGGGGCAACGAAAAACTGTTTTTT
>NA|TRBJ2-2|NA|TRBV30
CAWSVLVNTGELFF
TGTGCCTGGAGTGTCTTAGTTAACACCGGGGAGCTGTTTTTT
>NA|TRBJ1-4|NA|TRBV2
CASSEIHEKLFF
TGTGCCAGCAGTGAGATTCATGAAAAACTGTTTTTT